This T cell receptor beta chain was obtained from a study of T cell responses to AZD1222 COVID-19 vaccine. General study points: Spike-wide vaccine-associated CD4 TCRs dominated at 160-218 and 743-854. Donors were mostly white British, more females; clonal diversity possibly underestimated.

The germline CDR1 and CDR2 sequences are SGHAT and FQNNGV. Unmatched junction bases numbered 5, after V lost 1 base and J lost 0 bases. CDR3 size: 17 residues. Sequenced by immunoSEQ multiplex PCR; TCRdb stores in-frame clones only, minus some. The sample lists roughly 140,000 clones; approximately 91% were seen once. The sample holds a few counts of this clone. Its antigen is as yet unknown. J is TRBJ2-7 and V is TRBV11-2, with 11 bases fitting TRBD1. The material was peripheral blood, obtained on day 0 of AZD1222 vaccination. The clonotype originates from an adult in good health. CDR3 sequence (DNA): TGTGCCAGCAGCTTAGGGACAGGGGGCCGTAGCTCCTACGAGCAGTACTTC. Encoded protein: CASSLGTGGRSSYEQYF.